The text below deals with one T cell receptor beta chain. What it recognizes is unknown. This sample was included in a study of T cells in tuberculosis. Overall study results and limits: Cases with active tuberculosis were adults, while controls were adolescents.

The method was immunoSEQ multiplex PCR; TCRdb's version includes in-frame clones alone and lacks a portion of them. The sample has around 23,000 clones; over 75% are singletons. Noted time point: new active TB diagnosis, blood taken before or within 7 days of starting treatment. Sequences were derived from PBMCs, sampled at tuberculosis diagnosis. The receptor was derived from an adult with tuberculosis.

CDR3 amino acids: CASSKGSAPNRGPTEAFF. In nucleotides, the CDR3 is TGTGCCAGCAGCAAAGGTTCTGCTCCGAACAGGGGACCCACTGAAGCTTTCTTT. The V and J genes are TRBV21-1 and TRBJ1-1; the listed D gene, TRBD1, was not tested against the DNA. TRBV21-1 is listed as a pseudogene. This CDR3 contains 18 residues.